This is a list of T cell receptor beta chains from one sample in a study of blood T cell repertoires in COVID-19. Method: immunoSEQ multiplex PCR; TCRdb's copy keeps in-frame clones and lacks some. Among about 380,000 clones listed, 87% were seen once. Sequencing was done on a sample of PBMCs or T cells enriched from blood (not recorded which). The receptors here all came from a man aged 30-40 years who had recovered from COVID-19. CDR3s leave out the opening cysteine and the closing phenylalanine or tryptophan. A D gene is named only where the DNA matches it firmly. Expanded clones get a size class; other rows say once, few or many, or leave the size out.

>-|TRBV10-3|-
AISESISGWAF
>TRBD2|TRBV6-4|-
ASSDSRAGGTDTQY
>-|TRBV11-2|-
ASSYSGVSTEAF
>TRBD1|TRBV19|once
ASSIDRADQPQH
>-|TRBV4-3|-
ASSRGGDNEKLF
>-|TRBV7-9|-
ASTPGGDGYT
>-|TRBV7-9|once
ASSFGSPHYGYT
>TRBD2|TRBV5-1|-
ASSTGTSGGFGTDTQY
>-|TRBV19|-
ASSTGLHATEAF
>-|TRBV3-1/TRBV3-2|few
ASSHEGLLNTEAF
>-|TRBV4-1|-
ASSQAGQYSNQPQH
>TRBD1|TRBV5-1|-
ASGQGHYGYT
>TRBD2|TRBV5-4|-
ASSGQAGTRLGTDTQY
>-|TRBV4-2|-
ASSQGSETGELF
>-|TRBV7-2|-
ASSSWTGRGTQH
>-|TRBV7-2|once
ASSFPFGDTQY